These 20 T cell receptor beta chains share one sample of origin, sequenced in a study of cytomegalovirus exposure and HLA in healthy donors. It was with 60 Vbeta and 13 Jbeta primers that the PCR ran. Method: immunoSEQ multiplex PCR; TCRdb's copy keeps in-frame clones and lacks some. The repertoire consists of roughly 150,000 clones, with 70% occurring once and the leading ten covering approximately 2%. The specimen was PBMCs. The receptor source for this set is a woman between 55 and 75 years old in good health and CMV-seropositive.

The CDR3 reads CASRNRGGNTIYF. DNA of the CDR3: TGTGCCAGTAGGAACAGGGGGGGAAACACCATATATTTT. The V gene is TRBV19, the J gene TRBJ1-3; TRBD1 matches at 8 bases. With V trimmed by 6 bases and J by 4 bases, 2 bases remained unmatched. Germline-derived CDR1 and CDR2 are LNHDA and SQIVND (reference sequence). The CDR3 consists of 13 residues. Filled out from reference TRBV19 and TRBJ1-3, the complete variable domain reads DGGITQSPKYLFRKEGQNVTLSCEQNLNHDAMYWYRQDPGQGLRLIYYSQIVNDFQKGDIAEGYSVSREKKESFPLTVTSAQKNPTAFYLCASRNRGGNTIYFGEGSWLTVV.

This chain links TRBV2 with TRBJ2-5; 7 positions match TRBD2. J was trimmed by 5 bases and V by 4 bases; bases with no gene match: 7. This CDR3 has 14 residues. Per germline, CDR1 SNHLY and CDR2 FYNNEI. The CDR3 nucleotides read TGTGCCAGCAGTGCCAACTCGCGGGGGGAGACCCAGTACTTC. This translates into CASSANSRGETQYF.

This sequence joins TRBV29-1 and TRBJ1-3, with D perhaps matching TRBD1 (6 bases). This CDR3 spans 12 amino acids. CDR1 and CDR2 (germline): SQVTM, ANQGSEA. The germline V and J ends were trimmed by 7 bases and 0 bases, with 7 bases remaining between them. The CDR3 bases are TGCAGCGGACAGGCCTCTGGAAACACCATATATTTT. Translation: CSGQASGNTIYF.

Only one count was recorded for this clone. The gene calls are TRBV27 and TRBJ1-4; maybe TRBD1 (6 bases). Trimming took 6 bases from V and 6 from J, leaving 14 bases between them. The V gene's germline CDR1 is MNHEY and CDR2 SMNVEV (reference sequence). The CDR3 is 14 residues long. The CDR3 bases are TGTGCCAGCAGCAATACAGGGTTCGATGAAAAACTGTTTTTT. Its translation: CASSNTGFDEKLFF.

This chain uses TRBV7-6 with TRBJ2-1; 9 bases map to TRBD2. The trim removed 1 base at V and 5 bases at J, leaving 6 bases unmatched. The length of the CDR3 is 16 residues. Germline CDR1 reads SGHVS; CDR2 reads FNYEAQ. The CDR3 reads CASSLEEREDDNEQFF. The CDR3 region has the DNA TGTGCCAGCAGCTTAGAGGAGCGGGAGGACGACAATGAGCAGTTCTTC.

This clone appeared a few times. CDR3 DNA: TGTGCCAGCAGTTTCGGAGCGGGAGTGCTGGGAAACATTCAGTACTTC. Translating it yields CASSFGAGVLGNIQYF. This chain links TRBV2 with TRBJ2-4, with 8 bases lining up with TRBD2. The CDR3 is 16 residues long. Germline lookup yields CDR1 SNHLY and CDR2 FYNNEI. J lost 6 bases, V lost 5 bases, and 12 bases had no gene match.

The chain recombines TRBV5-1 with TRBJ2-5, with D perhaps matching TRBD2 (6 bases). The CDR3 loop spans 15 amino acids. Between the trimmed V and J ends, which lost 0 bases and 4 bases, there was a span of 13 bases. The V gene's germline CDR1 is SGHRS and CDR2 YFSETQ. The CDR3 sequence is CASSLGYSGLETQYF. CDR3 in DNA: TGCGCCAGCAGCTTGGGTTATAGCGGCCTAGAGACCCAGTACTTC.

The chain has TRBV7-2 and TRBJ2-1, with 9 bases fitting TRBD2. CDR1 SGHTA and CDR2 FQGNSA come from the germline V gene. CDR3 length: 14 amino acids. V dropped 3 bases and J dropped 14; count of bases not matched to a gene: 11. The CDR3: CASSFPGSGSPEFF. The CDR3 DNA follows: TGTGCCAGCAGCTTCCCGGGTAGCGGGAGCCCGGAGTTCTTC.

This clone came up once. The chain couples TRBV19 to TRBJ1-4, with 7 bases fitting TRBD1. V shed 2 bases and J 6 bases; nucleotides not matched to a gene: 9. Germline assignment: CDR1 LNHDA and CDR2 SQIVND (reference sequence). There are 16 residues in the CDR3. This CDR3 reads CASSITPGQRYEKLFF. The CDR3 DNA sequence: TGTGCCAGTAGTATAACCCCGGGACAGCGTTATGAAAAACTGTTTTTT.

The chain couples TRBV28 to TRBJ2-5; a weak D match, TRBD1 (7 bases). The germline V gene encodes CDR1 MDHEN and CDR2 SYDVKM. This CDR3 is 14 amino acids long. The V gene lost 3 bases and the J gene lost 7 bases, with 15 bases spanning the gap. The CDR3 here is CASSFSPGGRTQYF. The CDR3 nucleotides read TGTGCCAGCAGTTTCTCCCCAGGGGGGAGGACCCAGTACTTC.

This rearrangement joins TRBV6-5 to TRBJ2-3; 9 nucleotides line up with TRBD2. The CDR3 has 15 amino acids. V shed 10 bases and J 6 bases; nucleotides not matched to a gene: 14. Germline loops: CDR1 MNHEY, CDR2 SVGAGI. CDR3 sequence (DNA): TGTGCCACCACCATGGCGGGAGGGCCAACGGATACGCAGTATTTT. Its protein product is CATTMAGGPTDTQYF.

As DNA, the CDR3 is TGTGCCAGCAGCTTGGACAGCGGGGCCGATGAGCAGTTCTTC. Translated: CASSLDSGADEQFF. The V call is TRBV11-1, the J call TRBJ2-1, with TRBD2 as a possible D gene (7 bases). CDR1 is SGHAT and CDR2 is FQDESV in the germline V gene (reference sequence). This CDR3 has 14 amino acids. Deletions cut 3 bases from V and 8 bases from J, with 14 bases between.

V is TRBV5-1 and J is TRBJ2-1, with D tentatively TRBD2 (5 bases). V lost 4 bases and J lost 0, with 14 bases in between. The CDR3 consists of 16 residues. Looked up from germline, CDR1 is SGHRS and CDR2 is YFSETQ. The CDR3 here is CASSREGSSSYNEQFF. CDR3 sequence (DNA): TGCGCCAGCAGCCGGGAAGGTTCGAGCTCCTACAATGAGCAGTTCTTC.

V gene TRBV4-1 combines with J gene TRBJ2-7, with 11 bases aligning to TRBD2. CDR3 length: 19 residues. V was pared by 4 bases and J by 0 bases, with 14 bases of the junction left unmatched. Germline V gene lookup returns CDR1 MGHRA and CDR2 YSYEKL. The CDR3: CASSRQMRASGRNSYEQYF. CDR3 in DNA: TGCGCCAGCAGCCGCCAAATGAGGGCTAGCGGGAGGAACTCCTACGAGCAGTACTTC.

The chain links TRBV4-1 to TRBJ1-2, with D possibly matching TRBD1 (5 bases). CDR1 is MGHRA and CDR2 is YSYEKL in the germline V gene. Trimming shortened V by 4 bases and J by 7 bases, and 16 bases separated the two germline ends. The CDR3 has 14 residues. The CDR3 DNA follows: TGCGCCAGCAGCCCTTACGAACAGGCCGGTGGCTACACCTTC. Its translation: CASSPYEQAGGYTF.

This clone was observed a few times. The chain carries TRBV29-1 and TRBJ2-7; 7 bases align to TRBD1. The CDR3 is 12 amino acids. The V and J ends lost 7 bases and 5 bases, in that order; junction bases with no gene match: 8. Germline CDR1 reads SQVTM; CDR2 reads ANQGSEA. CDR3 sequence reads: CSARTGTNEQYF. In DNA, the CDR3 is TGCAGCGCCCGGACAGGTACCAACGAGCAGTACTTC.

V usage is TRBV29-1 and J usage is TRBJ1-2; D is unclear. The CDR3 length is 11 residues. With 4 bases removed from V and 6 bases from J, the gap between germline ends came to 9 bases. Germline CDR1 is SQVTM and CDR2 is ANQGSEA. CDR3 in amino acids: CSVVSEDGYTF. The CDR3 DNA reads TGCAGCGTTGTTAGCGAGGATGGCTACACCTTC.

The chain carries TRBV5-6 and TRBJ2-3; D remains ambiguous. Germline V gene lookup returns CDR1 SGHDT and CDR2 YYEEEE. Trimming removed 5 bases at V and 8 bases at J, with 12 bases between. The length of the CDR3 is 12 residues. CDR3 DNA: TGTGCCAGCAGGAAAAAGTCGGGTACGCAGTATTTT. This gives the protein CASRKKSGTQYF.

This sequence joins TRBV6-4 and TRBJ1-1, with 9 nucleotides matching TRBD1. The V segment lost 8 bases and the J segment 3 bases; nucleotides outside the gene matches: 7. CDR1 is MRHNA and CDR2 is SNTAGT in the germline V gene. The CDR3 has 14 residues. DNA for the CDR3: TGTGCCAGCCGAAGGGACAGGGTTGACACTGAAGCTTTCTTT. Translation: CASRRDRVDTEAFF.

This chain joins TRBV28 and TRBJ1-5, with D possibly matching TRBD1 (6 bases). This CDR3 is built from 12 residues. Looked up from germline, CDR1 is MDHEN and CDR2 is SYDVKM. V lost 7 bases, J lost 5 bases, and 9 bases lay in between. The CDR3 sequence: CASNGGYQPQHF. The DNA of the CDR3 is TGTGCCAGCAATGGGGGCTATCAGCCCCAGCATTTT.